These 25 T cell receptor beta chains originate from one sample sequenced in a study of shared clonotypes between healthy human individuals. The assay was immunoSEQ multiplex PCR, and TCRdb's table has in-frame clones only and misses some. The data hold about 2.2 million clones, with around 93% observed a single time. Selected positively for CCR7 and CD45RO-negative, naive CD8 cells excluded terminally differentiated effector memory CD45RA+ cells. Sequencing was carried out using naive CD8+ T cells from PBMCs. Source of these receptors: a man between 18 and 29 years old in good health. Some clones in this sample may be carry-over from other donors' samples.

This clone was seen a single time. The chain combines TRBV9 with TRBJ2-3; D might be TRBD2 (5 bases). Germline CDR1 is SGDLS and CDR2 is YYNGEE. V lost 5 bases and J 2 bases, leaving 12 bases between the germline ends. CDR3 length equals 14 residues. The CDR3 nucleotides read TGTGCCAGCAGTTGGAGCGGAGTCACAGATACGCAGTATTTT. Protein product: CASSWSGVTDTQYF. Full variable domain (outside the CDR3, taken from reference TRBV9 and TRBJ2-3): DSGVTQTPKHLITATGQRVTLRCSPRSGDLSVYWYQQSLDQGLQFLIQYYNGEERAKGNILERFSAQQFPDLHSELNLSSLELGDSALYFCASSWSGVTDTQYFGPGTRLTVL.

This chain uses TRBV6-1 with TRBJ2-7; TRBD2 matches at 11 bases. Germline CDR1 MNHNS, CDR2 SASEGT. The trim removed 5 bases at V and 5 bases at J, leaving 5 bases unmatched. CDR3 length equals 14 residues. CDR3: CASSRGLAAHEQYF. The CDR3 nucleotides are TGTGCCAGCAGTAGGGGACTAGCGGCCCACGAGCAGTACTTC.

This clone was counted once. This chain uses TRBV6-6 with TRBJ1-4; D is unclear. Germline assignment: CDR1 MNHNY and CDR2 SVGAGI (reference sequence). This CDR3 comprises 12 residues. Trimming cost V 8 bases and J 1 base, with 5 bases left between them. CDR3 residues: CASGITNEKLFF. The CDR3 region has the DNA TGTGCCAGCGGAATAACTAATGAAAAACTGTTTTTT.

This chain uses TRBV28 with TRBJ1-5, with D tentatively TRBD1 (6 bases). Germline CDR1 MDHEN, CDR2 SYDVKM. This CDR3 has 19 residues. The V gene lost 6 bases and the J gene lost 0 bases, with 24 bases spanning the gap. The CDR3 sequence is CASRPLGTRESYSNQPQHF. CDR3 DNA: TGTGCCAGCAGACCGTTGGGGACACGAGAGAGTTATAGCAATCAGCCCCAGCATTTT.

The chain recombines TRBV12-5 with TRBJ1-1; 9 nucleotides agree with TRBD1. The CDR3 contains 14 residues. V trimming: 1 base; J trimming: 4 bases; junction bases outside the gene matches: 1. The germline V gene encodes CDR1 LGHNT and CDR2 FRNRAP. In DNA form, the CDR3 reads TGTGCTAGTGGTTTGGGGGACAGGGTCACTGAAGCTTTCTTT. This encodes CASGLGDRVTEAFF.

This chain uses TRBV13 with TRBJ1-4; a possible D gene is TRBD1 (5 bases). V was pared by 5 bases and J by 5 bases, with 15 bases between. CDR1 is PRHDT, CDR2 FYEKMQ, per germline (reference sequence). The CDR3 consists of 15 residues. The CDR3 sequence is CASSAPRDGNEKLFF. CDR3 DNA: TGTGCCAGCAGCGCCCCCCGGGACGGGAATGAAAAACTGTTTTTT.

This clone was recorded once. Within the sample, other DNA sequences also encode this same CDR3. CDR3 sequence reads: CASSLSASGSTDTQYF. The CDR3 nucleotides are TGTGCCAGCAGTTTATCGGCTAGCGGGAGCACAGATACGCAGTATTTT. The V and J genes are TRBV27 and TRBJ2-3, with TRBD2 identical over 8 bases. Germline V gene data show CDR1 as MNHEY and CDR2 as SMNVEV (reference sequence). V shed 0 bases, J shed 0 bases, and the junction held 2 bases outside the gene matches. The CDR3 sequence is 16 residues long.

The rearrangement uses TRBV19 and TRBJ1-2; 9 nucleotides agree with TRBD1. The germline V gene has CDR1 LNHDA and CDR2 SQIVND (reference sequence). V trimming: 4 bases; J trimming: 10 bases; junction bases outside the gene matches: 10. The CDR3 is made up of 14 amino acids. The CDR3 region has the DNA TGTGCCAGTAGTAAATTCGGACAGGGGAAGGACTACACCTTC. Encoded protein: CASSKFGQGKDYTF. Full variable domain (missing parts from reference TRBV19 and TRBJ1-2): DGGITQSPKYLFRKEGQNVTLSCEQNLNHDAMYWYRQDPGQGLRLIYYSQIVNDFQKGDIAEGYSVSREKKESFPLTVTSAQKNPTAFYLCASSKFGQGKDYTFGSGTRLTVV.

The J gene is TRBJ2-6, the V gene TRBV27, with 7 nucleotides matching TRBD1. CDR3 length: 16 amino acids. V lost 4 bases to trimming and J lost 5 bases; unmatched junction nucleotides: 8. Germline-derived CDR1 and CDR2 are MNHEY and SMNVEV (reference sequence). The CDR3 region is CASSSIGGYRANVLTF. The CDR3 nucleotides are TGTGCCAGCAGTTCAATAGGGGGCTATAGGGCCAACGTCCTGACTTTC.

The rearrangement joins TRBV28 to TRBJ2-1; 8 bases line up with TRBD1. This CDR3 comprises 16 residues. V lost 2 bases and J lost 6; bases outside the gene matches: 9. The germline V gene encodes CDR1 MDHEN and CDR2 SYDVKM. In DNA, the CDR3 is TGTGCCAGCAGTTTAATGGGACAGGCGTTCCCCAATGAGCAGTTCTTC. Translating it yields CASSLMGQAFPNEQFF.

This chain uses TRBV5-6 with TRBJ2-3; D perhaps matches TRBD1 (5 bases). With 4 bases removed from V and 2 bases from J, the gap between germline ends came to 14 bases. The V gene's germline CDR1 is SGHDT and CDR2 YYEEEE. This CDR3 is 15 amino acids long. The CDR3, as DNA: TGTGCCAGCAGCCGGACATATCGTCACACAGATACGCAGTATTTT. Protein: CASSRTYRHTDTQYF.

This clone was observed a few times. Here the CDR3 DNA reads TGTGCCAGCAGCGCGTCCCGGGACGGAAAGACTAACTATGGCTACACCTTC. This sequence encodes CASSASRDGKTNYGYTF. The chain employs TRBV9 and TRBJ1-2; D is possibly TRBD1 (5 bases). Germline CDR1 SGDLS, CDR2 YYNGEE. V dropped 3 bases and J dropped 0 bases, with 18 bases sitting between them. The CDR3 contains 17 residues.

The genes are TRBV27 and TRBJ1-5; possibly TRBD1 for D (5 bases). Trimming took 3 bases from V and 3 from J, leaving 12 bases between them. The CDR3 loop spans 15 amino acids. Per the germline V gene, CDR1 is MNHEY and CDR2 is SMNVEV (reference sequence). This CDR3 is CASSLGWGLNQPQHF. In nucleotides, the CDR3 is TGTGCCAGCAGTTTGGGCTGGGGACTCAATCAGCCCCAGCATTTT.

This chain links TRBV2 with TRBJ1-6; D ambiguous. The length of the CDR3 is 17 residues. V gave up 3 bases and J gave up 0 bases, with 12 bases separating them. CDR1 is SNHLY and CDR2 is FYNNEI in the germline V gene. This CDR3 reads CASSDGFPSSYNSPLHF. In DNA form, the CDR3 reads TGTGCCAGCAGTGACGGATTCCCAAGCTCCTATAATTCACCCCTCCACTTT.

The rearrangement links TRBV27 to TRBJ2-1; TRBD2 matches 7 bases. There are 15 residues in the CDR3. The ends lost 7 bases at V and 8 bases at J; junction bases unmatched: 14. Germline values: CDR1 MNHEY, CDR2 SMNVEV (reference sequence). Here the CDR3 reads CASKNLAEVSDEQFF. Here the CDR3 DNA reads TGTGCCAGCAAAAATCTAGCGGAGGTGTCCGATGAGCAGTTCTTC.

The gene calls are TRBV2 and TRBJ2-6; a weak D match, TRBD2 (5 bases). V was shortened by 6 bases and J by 0 bases, with 18 bases between the two germline ends. Germline CDR1 SNHLY, CDR2 FYNNEI. There are 18 residues in the CDR3. The CDR3 region has the DNA TGTGCCAGCAGCGCCCCGGGAACCCGCTTCTCTGGGGCCAACGTCCTGACTTTC. Translating gives CASSAPGTRFSGANVLTF.

V is TRBV4-1 and J is TRBJ2-1, with 7 bases identical to TRBD2. Germline trimming cut 1 base from V and 8 bases from J; bases unmatched to any gene: 5. Germline V lookup: CDR1 MGHRA, CDR2 YSYEKL. CDR3 size: 14 residues. The CDR3 protein is CASSQGAGEYEQFF. Written as DNA, the CDR3 is TGCGCCAGCAGCCAAGGGGCGGGAGAGTATGAGCAGTTCTTC.

This chain connects TRBV9 to TRBJ2-2; no firm D call. The CDR3 sequence is 14 residues long. Germline assignment: CDR1 SGDLS and CDR2 YYNGEE. V was clipped by 0 bases and J by 4 bases, with 7 bases between them. The CDR3 DNA is TGTGCCAGCAGCGTAGCTACGGTCACCGGGGAGCTGTTTTTT. Amino acids: CASSVATVTGELFF.

This clone was counted a single time. The chain joins TRBV7-3 to TRBJ2-3; 9 positions agree with TRBD1. The CDR3 is 16 amino acids. V dropped 4 bases and J dropped 3; count of bases not matched to a gene: 8. Germline V CDR1 and CDR2: SGHTA, FQGTGA. The CDR3 spells CASSYRGQGPTDTQYF. The CDR3, as DNA: TGTGCCAGCAGCTACCGGGGACAGGGACCGACAGATACGCAGTATTTT.

The rearrangement joins TRBV5-4 to TRBJ1-2, with D unclear. Germline V gene data show CDR1 as SGHNT and CDR2 as YYREEE (reference sequence). CDR3 length: 14 amino acids. The V end was cut by 2 bases, the J end by 4 bases, with 12 bases between. CDR3 sequence (DNA): TGTGCCAGCAGCTTTCGCCCGACTACCTATGGCTACACCTTC. Protein sequence: CASSFRPTTYGYTF.

This clone was found once. V usage is TRBV27 and J usage is TRBJ2-1; 11 nucleotides line up with TRBD2. The CDR3 covers 17 residues. V trimming: 7 bases; J trimming: 6 bases; junction bases outside the gene matches: 14. Germline CDR1 MNHEY, CDR2 SMNVEV (reference sequence). The CDR3 loop reads CASKHGGLAGGPNEQFF. The CDR3 nucleotides are TGTGCCAGCAAACATGGAGGGCTAGCGGGAGGCCCCAATGAGCAGTTCTTC.

The sample holds a few counts of this clone. The sample holds other DNA sequences that translate to the same CDR3. The chain uses TRBV9 and TRBJ2-2, with D maybe TRBD2 (5 bases). This CDR3 has 14 amino acids. Germline values: CDR1 SGDLS, CDR2 YYNGEE. The ends were cut back, 0 bases at V and 4 bases at J, with 7 bases in the middle. As DNA, the CDR3 is TGTGCCAGCAGCGTAGGAGGGTCCACCGGGGAGCTGTTTTTT. The encoded protein is CASSVGGSTGELFF.

The chain combines TRBV27 with TRBJ2-5, with D maybe TRBD1 (6 bases). This CDR3 region has 15 residues. Trimming took 4 bases from V and 2 from J, leaving 14 bases between them. Looked up from germline, CDR1 is MNHEY and CDR2 is SMNVEV (reference sequence). Here the CDR3 reads CASSYAFRGQETQYF. Written as DNA, the CDR3 is TGTGCCAGCAGTTACGCCTTCAGGGGTCAAGAGACCCAGTACTTC.

This chain connects TRBV7-8 to TRBJ1-2; weak D call: TRBD1 (5 bases). The germline CDR1 and CDR2 sequences are SGHVS and FQNEAQ. The CDR3 sequence is 15 residues long. Trimming removed 5 bases at V and 2 bases at J, with 15 bases between. Here the CDR3 reads CASSPSPGRNYGYTF. In DNA form, the CDR3 reads TGTGCCAGCAGCCCAAGCCCGGGACGGAACTATGGCTACACCTTC.

This clone was seen a single time. The chain has TRBV5-1 and TRBJ2-3, with D possibly being TRBD2 (5 bases). The ends were cut back, 0 bases at V and 7 bases at J, with 18 bases in the middle. Germline CDR1 and CDR2: SGHRS and YFSETQ. The CDR3 loop spans 16 amino acids. The CDR3 protein is CASSLDSARLRNTQYF. CDR3 DNA: TGCGCCAGCAGCTTGGATAGCGCCCGACTGAGGAATACGCAGTATTTT.